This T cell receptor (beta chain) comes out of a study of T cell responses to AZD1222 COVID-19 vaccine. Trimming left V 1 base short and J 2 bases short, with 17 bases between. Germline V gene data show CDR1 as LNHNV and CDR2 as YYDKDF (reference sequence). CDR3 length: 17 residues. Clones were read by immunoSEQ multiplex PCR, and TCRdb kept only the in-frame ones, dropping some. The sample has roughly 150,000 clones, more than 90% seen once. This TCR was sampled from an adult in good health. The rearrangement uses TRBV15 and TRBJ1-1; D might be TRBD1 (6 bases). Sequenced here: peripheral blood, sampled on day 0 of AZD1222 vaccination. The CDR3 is CATSRGTRGRSNTEAFF. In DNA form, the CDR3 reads TGTGCCACCAGCAGAGGGACTAGGGGGAGGTCCAACACTGAAGCTTTCTTT.